This is a list of T cell receptor beta chains from one sample in a study of blood T cell repertoires in COVID-19. Here immunoSEQ multiplex PCR was the method, and the copy in TCRdb shows in-frame clones only, minus some. The table records under 150,000 clones, less than 90% of them present only once. Sequencing was done on a sample of peripheral blood. The receptors derive from a man at least 80 years old with acute or convalescent COVID-19. Both conserved end residues are part of each CDR3. The D gene is left open where the match is weak. The size field is filled for only some rows; it gives once, few, many or a size class.

j_call v_call d_call clone_size cdr3_nt cdr3_aa
TRBJ2-4 TRBV6-5 TRBD1 . TGTGCCAGCACCCCTAGACAGGGGGCTAAAAACATTCAGTACTTC CASTPRQGAKNIQYF
TRBJ1-2 TRBV7-9 . . TGTGCCAGCAGCTTAGCGCGCGGCCCAAGCCATGGCTACACCTTC CASSLARGPSHGYTF
TRBJ2-7 TRBV6-5 TRBD2 . TGTGCCAGCAGTTACTCGAGCGCGGGAGCGTCGTACGAGCAGTACTTC CASSYSSAGASYEQYF
TRBJ2-2 TRBV5-4 . . TGTGCCAGCAGCCCGGGACACGGGAACGTGGCCGGGGAGCTGTTTTTT CASSPGHGNVAGELFF
TRBJ2-7 TRBV30 TRBD1 . TGTGCCTGGAGTGTAATAGGGGGCAGGGACGAGCAGTACTTC CAWSVIGGRDEQYF
TRBJ1-3 TRBV11-2 . . TGTGCCAGCAGCTTAGCAGACTCTGGAAACACCATATATTTT CASSLADSGNTIYF
TRBJ1-2 TRBV5-4 . few TGTGCCAGCAGCTCCCGGGGGGCCTATGGCTACACCTTC CASSSRGAYGYTF
TRBJ1-1 TRBV11-3 . . TGTGCCAGCAGCCTAAACATGGAGTCTGAAGCTTTCTTT CASSLNMESEAFF
TRBJ2-3 TRBV18 . . TGTGCCAGCTCTCCTACACAGGGTTTTCCAGATACGCAGTATTTT CASSPTQGFPDTQYF
TRBJ1-5 TRBV5-5 . . TGTGCCAGCAGTGGTCGGGACAATCAGCCCCAGCATTTT CASSGRDNQPQHF
TRBJ1-2 TRBV6-5 . . TGTGCCAGCAGTTACGCGCAGGCCAGGTCCTCGGGCTACACCTTC CASSYAQARSSGYTF
TRBJ2-1 TRBV7-3 TRBD2 . TGTGCCAGCAGGTCCAGCGGGGCCTACAATGAGCAGTTCTTC CASRSSGAYNEQFF
TRBJ1-2 TRBV29-1 . . TGCAGCGTTGACCTGGACAGTTCTTATGGCTACACCTTC CSVDLDSSYGYTF
TRBJ2-7 TRBV11-2 . . TGTGCCAGCACCGAGAGGCGGTACGAGCAGTACTTC CASTERRYEQYF
TRBJ2-1 TRBV5-1 . . TGCGCCAGCAGCTTGGGAGGGTCCACCTACAATGAGCAGTTCTTC CASSLGGSTYNEQFF
TRBJ2-1 TRBV3-1/TRBV3-2 TRBD2 . TGTGCCAGCAGCCAAAGCGGGGGAGAGCAGTTCTTC CASSQSGGEQFF
TRBJ1-1 TRBV2 . . TGTGCCAGCACCCCAAGTACAGTGAACACTGAAGCTTTCTTT CASTPSTVNTEAFF
TRBJ1-1 TRBV5-1 TRBD1 . TGCGCCAGCAGCTTGCAGGGGGGAGAGACTGAAGCTTTCTTT CASSLQGGETEAFF
TRBJ2-2 TRBV6-5 TRBD2 . TGTGCCAGCACCAGACTAGCGGGGGGATCCGGGGAGCTGTTTTTT CASTRLAGGSGELFF
TRBJ1-2 TRBV27 . . TGTGCCACCGGGAGGGATTATGGCTACACCTTC CATGRDYGYTF
TRBJ1-1 TRBV10-3 . . TGTGCCACAGACGCGGGGGGCATAGTGAACACTGAAGCTTTCTTT CATDAGGIVNTEAFF
TRBJ1-2 TRBV5-4 TRBD1 . TGTGCCAGCAGCTTTGGGACAGGGCGGGAAGGCTACACCTTC CASSFGTGREGYTF
TRBJ1-1 TRBV27 . . TGTGCCAGCAGTTTCGGTTCAGGTACCTCGGCTTTCTTT CASSFGSGTSAFF
TRBJ2-1 TRBV5-1 . . TGCGCCAGCAGCAAAACGGGAAGTCGGGTCAATGAGCAGTTCTTC CASSKTGSRVNEQFF
TRBJ2-7 TRBV27 . . TGTGCCAGCAGTCTGCTGGACAGCTCCTACGAGCAGTACTTC CASSLLDSSYEQYF
TRBJ1-2 TRBV24-1 . few TGTGCCACCAGTGATTTGCGGGGCTATGGCTACACCTTC CATSDLRGYGYTF
TRBJ1-6 TRBV10-1 . many TGCGCCAGCAGTGACCAGGGAGGATCACCCCTCCACTTT CASSDQGGSPLHF
TRBJ2-7 TRBV7-9 TRBD1 . TGTGCCAGCAGCGCCTCTGAGACAGGGGGTTACGAGCAGTACTTC CASSASETGGYEQYF
TRBJ1-3 TRBV7-2 . . TGTGCCAGCAGCTTAATGGCGGTCTCTGGAAACACCATATATTTT CASSLMAVSGNTIYF
TRBJ1-1 TRBV3-1/TRBV3-2 TRBD1 . TGTGCCAGCAGCCAGAGGGGGCGAGAAGCTTTCTTT CASSQRGREAFF
TRBJ1-1 TRBV3-1/TRBV3-2 TRBD1 . TGTGCCAGCAGCATCCGACAGGGGCCCACTGAAGCTTTCTTT CASSIRQGPTEAFF
TRBJ1-2 TRBV28 TRBD1 . TGTGCCAGTAGGGAATGGGGGGACAGCGATGGCTACACCTTC CASREWGDSDGYTF
TRBJ2-3 TRBV18 . . TGTGCCAGCTCGTTCTACTACACAGATACGCAGTATTTT CASSFYYTDTQYF
TRBJ1-3 TRBV5-1 TRBD1 . TGCGCCAGCACTACCGGACAGGGGGAATTTTCTGGAAACACCATATATTTT CASTTGQGEFSGNTIYF
TRBJ1-6 TRBV28 TRBD1 . TGTGCCAGCAGTTCGGGACAGAGCTCCTATAATTCACCCCTCCACTTT CASSSGQSSYNSPLHF
TRBJ1-4 TRBV6-1 . few TGTGCCAGCAGTGAAAGGAGGGGTTCAGCATCTGAAAAACTGTTTTTT CASSERRGSASEKLFF
TRBJ1-2 TRBV27 TRBD1 . TGTGCCAGAATCCGGGACAGAGATAACTATGGCTACACCTTC CARIRDRDNYGYTF
TRBJ1-2 TRBV6-5 TRBD1 . TGTGCCAGCAGTTACCGGGACAGGAACTATGGCTACACCTTC CASSYRDRNYGYTF
TRBJ1-3 TRBV5-4 . . TGTGCCAGCAGCCTATGGGGGGGGGACGGAAACACCATATATTTT CASSLWGGDGNTIYF
TRBJ1-5 TRBV19 TRBD1 once TGTGCCAGTAGTCGGGAGACAGGGGACAATCAGCCCCAGCATTTT CASSRETGDNQPQHF
TRBJ1-6 TRBV28 TRBD1 . TGTGCCAGCAGCCTCGGGGACAGGGTGGGTTCACCCCTCCACTTT CASSLGDRVGSPLHF
TRBJ1-4 TRBV10-2 . . TGCGCCAGCCGACAGCCAACTAATGAAAAACTGTTTTTT CASRQPTNEKLFF
TRBJ1-5 TRBV30 . . TGTGCCTGGAGTGTAGCCGTTCCCGGCAATCAGCCCCAGCATTTT CAWSVAVPGNQPQHF
TRBJ1-6 TRBV2 . . TGTGCCAGCAGTGAACTGGACAGCCGGAATTCACCCCTCCACTTT CASSELDSRNSPLHF
TRBJ2-2 TRBV5-1 . . TGCGCCAGCAGCTTGGTACGGGAGTTTAGAAACACCGGGGAGCTGTTTTTT CASSLVREFRNTGELFF
TRBJ1-6 TRBV20-1 . . TGCAGTGCTAGTAAAACTACAGGGTCGACACCCCTCCACTTT CSASKTTGSTPLHF
TRBJ1-2 TRBV19 TRBD1 once TGTGCCAGTAGTACGGACAGGGTCCTCTATGGCTACACCTTC CASSTDRVLYGYTF
TRBJ1-3 TRBV7-9 . . TGTGCCAGCAGCCCGACAGCCAACTCTGGAAACACCATATATTTT CASSPTANSGNTIYF
TRBJ2-1 TRBV7-2 . . TGTGCCAGCAGCTCGAGGGCGAATGAGCAGTTCTTC CASSSRANEQFF